This TCR beta chain was recovered during a study of T cells in Graves' hyperthyroidism and ophthalmopathy. Template material for amplifying TCR beta CDR3 regions consisted of RNA transcripts. Initially, a first-round RT-PCR of the TCR CDR3 employed the HTBI primer set. TCRdb called the multiplex PCR reads again in MiXCR, with one record for every CDR3 protein. This sample carries 500,000 to 650,000 distinct CDR3 sequences, around 15% of them seen once, and the ten largest clones take approximately 14%. Germline loops: CDR1 SGHVS, CDR2 FNYEAQ. V gave up 5 bases and J gave up 4 bases; unmatched junction bases: 13. The CDR3 sequence is 18 residues long. The table lists this clonotype with many counts.

The TCR comes from a woman aged 40-49 years with Graves' hyperthyroidism. Sequencing used blood. The chain employs TRBV7-6 and TRBJ2-3; TRBD1 agrees at 12 bases. CDR3 in DNA: TGTGCCAGCAGCCATACCGGGACAGGGGGCGCAGAGGCAGATACGCAGTATTTT. Its translation is CASSHTGTGGAEADTQYF.